This T cell receptor beta chain is drawn from a study of cytomegalovirus exposure and HLA in healthy donors. Study in general: About 85 million unique TCRs from HLA-typed donors were held in an early release of data.

For this clone: The target antigen is unknown.

The PCR had 60 Vbeta and 13 Jbeta primers. TCRdb's copy holds only in-frame clones and misses some; the assay was immunoSEQ multiplex PCR. Here the sample table reports over 110,000 clones. Study observations and caveats: In a later analysis, V- and J-gene trimming of beta chains associated with a DCLRE1C missense variant, replicated independently. There were around 160 TCR beta chains listed as cytomegalovirus-associated.

Germline values: CDR1 MNHEY, CDR2 SMNVEV (reference sequence). Deletions cut 4 bases from V and 0 bases from J, with 6 bases between. The CDR3 is made up of 13 amino acids. This rearrangement joins TRBV27 to TRBJ1-2; D remains unclear. The TCR comes from a male donor in good health and CMV-seronegative. Sequencing input: PBMCs. Here the CDR3 reads CASSSLANYGYTF. The CDR3 DNA follows: TGTGCCAGCAGTTCCCTAGCTAACTATGGCTACACCTTC.